The 8 T cell receptor beta chains below all came from one sample that was sequenced in a study of human T cells and chemical hapten exposure. Time point: pre-sensitization, week 0. Treatment described: therapeutic diphenylcyclopropenone sensitization with weekly scalp DPC. Using its own MiXCR run on the RACE reads, TCRdb lists one record per CDR3 protein. The table lists 350,000 to 450,000 distinct CDR3 sequences, around 5.5% of them singletons. Sequences were derived from whole blood, sampled in connection with sensitization to the hapten diphenylcyclopropenone (DPC). The origin of the receptors is a woman in her fifties or sixties with alopecia areata. Some clones in this sample may be carry-over from other donors' samples.

The DNA for the CDR3 is TGTGCCAGCAGCCCGCGCGAAGGACAGGGGGATGGTGGCTACACCTTC. Amino acids: CASSPREGQGDGGYTF. This chain connects TRBV4-2 to TRBJ1-2; 10 nucleotides align to TRBD1. Looked up from germline, CDR1 is LGHNA and CDR2 is YNFKEQ. V dropped 4 bases and J dropped 7; count of bases not matched to a gene: 12. The CDR3 sequence is 16 residues long.

The rearrangement uses TRBV28 and TRBJ2-4; D is unclear. The germline V and J ends were trimmed by 6 bases and 7 bases, with 16 bases remaining between them. Germline V CDR1 and CDR2: MDHEN, SYDVKM. The CDR3 has 14 residues. CDR3 sequence (DNA): TGTGCCAGCAGCCCGGCCCTGCTACTCAACATTCAGTACTTC. Protein sequence: CASSPALLLNIQYF. The full variable domain, completed using reference TRBV28 and TRBJ2-4, is DVKVTQSSRYLVKRTGEKVFLECVQDMDHENMFWYRQDPGLGLRLIYFSYDVKMKEKGDIPEGYSVSREKKERFSLILESASTNQTSMYLCASSPALLLNIQYFGAGTRLSVL.

In its sample, this clonotype was seen many times. The CDR3 spells CASNPVGGLSYNEQFF. The CDR3 region has the DNA TGTGCCAGCAACCCCGTCGGGGGCCTTTCCTACAATGAGCAGTTCTTC. The genes are TRBV7-9 and TRBJ2-1; the D call may be TRBD1 or TRBD2 (6 bases each). Germline CDR1 SEHNR, CDR2 FQNEAQ (reference sequence). The germline V and J ends were trimmed by 7 bases and 1 base, with 17 bases remaining between them. The CDR3 extends over 16 amino acids.

As to this clonotype: A much larger clone is a single base away; this may be a read error. The rearrangement joins TRBV27 to TRBJ2-3; D is undetermined. This CDR3 is built from 15 residues. CDR1 and CDR2 (germline): MNHEY, SMNVEV (reference sequence). V lost 7 bases and J lost 1, with 15 bases in between. CDR3 in amino acids: CASTRRTHGTDTQYF. CDR3 sequence (DNA): TGTGCCAGCACTCGGCGGACCCACGGCACAGATACGCAGTATTTT.

This clonotype was detected ten times or more. The chain has TRBV6-5 and TRBJ2-3; 13 bases match TRBD2. The germline CDR1 and CDR2 sequences are MNHEY and SVGAGI. With V trimmed by 9 bases and J by 4 bases, 4 bases remained unmatched. The CDR3 sequence is 14 residues long. The CDR3 loop reads CASTTSGGPDTQYF. The CDR3 DNA reads as TGTGCCAGTACGACTAGCGGGGGGCCAGATACGCAGTATTTT.

The sample holds a few counts of this clonotype. The V gene is TRBV7-9, the J gene TRBJ2-4; D ambiguous. CDR1 SEHNR and CDR2 FQNEAQ come from the germline V gene (reference sequence). CDR3 length equals 14 residues. Between the trimmed V and J ends, which lost 4 bases and 2 bases, there was a span of 9 bases. DNA for the CDR3: TGTGCCAGCAGCTCAAGCACCTCCAAAAACATTCAGTACTTC. Residues: CASSSSTSKNIQYF.

This clonotype has a count of ten or more. J is TRBJ1-5 and V is TRBV7-9; 10 bases line up with TRBD1. CDR3 length: 14 residues. Germline V lookup: CDR1 SEHNR, CDR2 FQNEAQ (reference sequence). Germline trimming cut 8 bases from V and 2 bases from J; bases unmatched to any gene: 3. CDR3 amino acids: CASAGTGGNQPQHF. In DNA form, the CDR3 reads TGTGCCAGCGCTGGGACAGGGGGCAATCAGCCCCAGCATTTT.

The genes are TRBV5-1 and TRBJ2-1; 10 bases are shared with TRBD2. V shed 4 bases and J 4 bases; nucleotides not matched to a gene: 8. This CDR3 has 16 residues. Germline-derived CDR1 and CDR2 are SGHRS and YFSETQ. Here the CDR3 reads CASSLPLAGAYNEQFF. Here the CDR3 DNA reads TGCGCCAGCAGCCTCCCTCTAGCGGGGGCGTACAATGAGCAGTTCTTC.